This T cell receptor (beta chain) was sequenced during a study of T cells in localized non-small cell lung cancer. The study, taken as a whole, reports: Measurement of T cell clonality placed uninvolved adjacent lung highest, above the level in tumor. Those with higher blood T cell density had longer overall survival. There were a median around 57 of the top 100 tumor clones appearing in adjacent lung.

Regarding this clone: The antigen is not known.

Losses at the gene ends were 8 bases for V and 0 bases for J; bases not matched to a gene: 9. CDR1 and CDR2 from the germline V gene are MNHGY and SAAAGT. The CDR3 loop spans 15 amino acids. The data were produced by immunoSEQ multiplex PCR, yet TCRdb's version contains in-frame clones alone and is incomplete. The table has 1,500 to 2,000 clones, around 34% seen once. The chain uses TRBV6-8 and TRBJ2-5, with 7 bases that match TRBD1. This clonotype originated in a male donor older than 55 with stage II lung adenocarcinoma. The source material was lung tumor tissue, sampled before any cancer treatment. The CDR3 bases are TGTGCCAGCGCCTCCTCACAGGGGTACCAAGAGACCCAGTACTTC. Protein: CASASSQGYQETQYF.